This T cell receptor (beta chain) stems from a study of cytomegalovirus exposure and HLA in healthy donors. It was with 60 Vbeta and 13 Jbeta primers that the PCR ran. Profiling relied on immunoSEQ multiplex PCR, and the TCRdb table lists in-frame clones only, not all of them. The data show about 40,000 clones, roughly 63% seen once. Germline V gene sequence: CDR1 LNHNV, CDR2 YYDKDF (reference sequence). V gave up 1 base and J gave up 0 bases, with 12 bases separating them. The CDR3 runs 17 residues. The receptor comes from a man aged 55 to 70 in good health and CMV-seropositive. The gene calls are TRBV15 and TRBJ1-4; the D gene is possibly TRBD1 (5 bases). Sequencing input: PBMCs. CDR3 in amino acids: CATSRARDLPTNEKLFF. The CDR3 DNA sequence: TGTGCCACCAGCAGAGCCCGGGACTTACCAACTAATGAAAAACTGTTTTTT. The full variable domain, completed using reference TRBV15 and TRBJ1-4, is DAMVIQNPRYQVTQFGKPVTLSCSQTLNHNVMYWYQQKSSQAPKLLFHYYDKDFNNEADTPDNFQSRRPNTSFCFLDIRSPGLGDTAMYLCATSRARDLPTNEKLFFGSGTQLSVL.